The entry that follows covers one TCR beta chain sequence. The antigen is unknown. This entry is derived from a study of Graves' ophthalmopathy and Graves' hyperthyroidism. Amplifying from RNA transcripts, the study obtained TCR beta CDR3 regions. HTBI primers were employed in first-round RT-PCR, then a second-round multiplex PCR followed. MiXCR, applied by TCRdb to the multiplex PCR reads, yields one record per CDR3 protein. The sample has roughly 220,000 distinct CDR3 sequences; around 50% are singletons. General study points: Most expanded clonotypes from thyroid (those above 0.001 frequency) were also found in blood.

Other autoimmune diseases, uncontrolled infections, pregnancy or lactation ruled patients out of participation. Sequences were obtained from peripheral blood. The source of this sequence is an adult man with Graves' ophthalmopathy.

DNA for the CDR3: TGTGCCAGCAGCCATCGGGACAGACACACTGAAGCTTTCTTT. Translating it yields CASSHRDRHTEAFF. The chain links TRBV11-2 to TRBJ1-1; 7 nucleotides agree with TRBD1. V was clipped by 5 bases and J by 3 bases; unmatched bases: 6. Germline V gene lookup returns CDR1 SGHAT and CDR2 FQNNGV. The CDR3 spans 14 residues.